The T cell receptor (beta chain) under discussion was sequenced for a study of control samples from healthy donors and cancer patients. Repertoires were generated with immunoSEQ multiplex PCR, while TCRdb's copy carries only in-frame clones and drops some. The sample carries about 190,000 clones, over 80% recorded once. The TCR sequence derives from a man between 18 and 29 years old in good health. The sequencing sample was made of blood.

CDR3 protein: CASGTTWQQENTGELFF. The CDR3 DNA sequence: TGTGCTAGTGGTACCACTTGGCAGCAAGAGAACACCGGGGAGCTGTTTTTT. The chain joins TRBV12-5 to TRBJ2-2; D is undetermined. The CDR3 has 17 residues. V was pared by 5 bases and J by 1 base, with 17 bases between. From germline, CDR1 is LGHNT and CDR2 FRNRAP.